These 25 T cell receptor beta chains were all obtained from the same sample, sequenced in a study of pediatric ulcerative colitis. Sequencing used immunoSEQ multiplex PCR; TCRdb keeps in-frame clones, though not all of them. The repertoire holds some 57,000 clones, over 70% seen once, with roughly 1.5% in the top ten. Sequenced input: blood. These receptors originate from a boy younger than 18 who was a control in a study of pediatric ulcerative colitis.

The chain links TRBV4-2 to TRBJ2-3; 7 bases line up with TRBD2. Germline-derived CDR1 and CDR2 are LGHNA and YNFKEQ. The J segment lost 4 bases and the V segment lost 1 base, leaving 8 bases of the junction unmatched. The CDR3 extends over 16 amino acids. The CDR3 DNA sequence: TGTGCCAGCAGCCAAGTTCGACGGGAGGACGCAGATACGCAGTATTTT. It encodes CASSQVRREDADTQYF.

The chain is built from TRBV6-5 and TRBJ1-1; 9 bases map to TRBD1. Trimming at V came to 6 bases and at J to 3 bases, leaving 5 bases not matched to a gene. CDR1 and CDR2 from the germline V gene are MNHEY and SVGAGI. The CDR3 has 14 amino acids. The CDR3 sequence: CASSLDRGDTEAFF. The CDR3 nucleotides read TGTGCCAGCAGCCTGGACAGGGGTGACACTGAAGCTTTCTTT.

The V and J genes are TRBV7-8 and TRBJ2-7; perhaps TRBD1 as D (6 bases). The germline CDR1 and CDR2 sequences are SGHVS and FQNEAQ. There are 19 residues in the CDR3. Trimming pared 1 base from V and 3 bases from J, leaving 25 bases between. CDR3 coding DNA: TGTGCCAGCAGCTTAGAGGTAGCTGGAGCAGGACGGGGACACTACGAGCAGTACTTC. Its translation is CASSLEVAGAGRGHYEQYF.

The chain uses TRBV5-1 and TRBJ2-6; 7 bases map to TRBD1. Trimming at V came to 7 bases and at J to 0 bases, leaving 10 bases not matched to a gene. Germline CDR1 and CDR2: SGHRS and YFSETQ. CDR3 length: 17 residues. This CDR3 reads CASHNRTGRSGANVLTF. The CDR3 nucleotides are TGCGCCAGCCACAATCGGACAGGCCGCTCTGGGGCCAACGTCCTGACTTTC. Variable domain in full (rest from reference TRBV5-1 and TRBJ2-6): KAGVTQTPRYLIKTRGQQVTLSCSPISGHRSVSWYQQTPGQGLQFLFEYFSETQRNKGNFPGRFSGRQFSNSRSEMNVSTLELGDSALYLCASHNRTGRSGANVLTFGAGSRLTVL.

The rearrangement links TRBV5-1 to TRBJ2-2, with TRBD1 as a possible D gene (6 bases). Germline V gene lookup returns CDR1 SGHRS and CDR2 YFSETQ. Trimming shortened V by 2 bases and J by 7 bases, and 21 bases separated the two germline ends. The length of the CDR3 is 17 residues. Here the CDR3 DNA reads TGCGCCAGCAGCTTAATCCCCGACAGGTCATATGGCGGGGAGCTGTTTTTT. Its protein is CASSLIPDRSYGGELFF.

This clone was counted a few times. This rearrangement joins TRBV7-2 to TRBJ1-2; D gene unclear. CDR3 length: 11 residues. CDR1 SGHTA and CDR2 FQGNSA come from the germline V gene. The V end was cut by 1 base, the J end by 8 bases, with 5 bases between. The CDR3 DNA follows: TGTGCCAGCAGCTTAGGTGGGGGCTACACCTTC. Encoded protein: CASSLGGGYTF.

This clone was seen only a few times. The genes are TRBV27 and TRBJ1-2; 12 nucleotides line up with TRBD1. Unmatched junction bases numbered 1, after V lost 6 bases and J lost 2 bases. The CDR3 consists of 14 residues. Germline CDR1 MNHEY, CDR2 SMNVEV (reference sequence). The CDR3 is CASRGTGGNYGYTF. As DNA, the CDR3 is TGTGCCAGCAGGGGGACAGGGGGCAACTATGGCTACACCTTC.

The genes are TRBV18 and TRBJ1-2, with D possibly TRBD1 on 6 matching bases. This CDR3 region has 13 residues. CDR1 is KGHSH, CDR2 LQKENI, per germline. V was pared by 3 bases and J by 4 bases, with 9 bases between. The CDR3 loop reads CASSPPGVYGYTF. CDR3 sequence (DNA): TGTGCCAGCTCACCGCCAGGGGTCTATGGCTACACCTTC. Full variable domain (remainder filled in from reference TRBV18 and TRBJ1-2): NAGVMQNPRHLVRRRGQEARLRCSPMKGHSHVYWYRQLPEEGLKFMVYLQKENIIDESGMPKERFSAEFPKEGPSILRIQQVVRGDSAAYFCASSPPGVYGYTFGSGTRLTVV.

The rearrangement links TRBV19 to TRBJ1-1; D is unclear. CDR3 length: 13 residues. Trimming cost V 3 bases and J 2 bases, with 7 bases left between them. CDR1 and CDR2 from the germline V gene are LNHDA and SQIVND (reference sequence). DNA for the CDR3: TGTGCCAGTAGTATCCAGCGAAACACTGAAGCTTTCTTT. Residues: CASSIQRNTEAFF.

This chain connects TRBV28 to TRBJ1-4; D remains unclear. Trimming left V 3 bases short and J 0 bases short, with 11 bases between. This CDR3 is built from 16 residues. The germline gives CDR1 MDHEN, CDR2 SYDVKM. CDR3 residues: CASSFSGETTNEKLFF. The CDR3 bases are TGTGCCAGCAGTTTTTCGGGAGAAACAACTAATGAAAAACTGTTTTTT.

The V gene is TRBV7-2, the J gene TRBJ2-1; D may be TRBD1 or TRBD2 (5 bases each). V lost 1 base and J lost 7, with 14 bases in between. Germline-derived CDR1 and CDR2 are SGHTA and FQGNSA. This CDR3 region has 15 residues. The CDR3 here is CASSLEAGGLNEQFF. CDR3 nucleotides: TGTGCCAGCAGCTTAGAGGCTGGGGGTCTTAATGAGCAGTTCTTC.

The V and J genes are TRBV29-1 and TRBJ2-1; possibly TRBD2 for D (6 bases). CDR1 is SQVTM and CDR2 is ANQGSEA in the germline V gene. The CDR3 is 13 residues long. V shed 5 bases and J shed 6 bases, with 14 bases lying between them. The CDR3 sequence is CSVSGVRGNEQFF. CDR3 nucleotides: TGCAGCGTTTCGGGGGTGAGGGGCAATGAGCAGTTCTTC.

V and J are TRBV6-4 and TRBJ2-2; 13 positions match TRBD2. J lost 5 bases, V lost 7 bases, and 4 bases had no gene match. There are 15 residues in the CDR3. CDR1 and CDR2 from the germline V gene are MRHNA and SNTAGT. The CDR3 protein is CASKLAGGTTGELFF. CDR3 coding DNA: TGTGCCAGCAAACTAGCGGGAGGGACGACCGGGGAGCTGTTTTTT.

The chain uses TRBV6-5 and TRBJ1-4; D possibly corresponds to TRBD1 (6 bases). The CDR3 runs 16 residues. Deletions cut 0 bases from V and 7 bases from J, with 15 bases between. CDR1 and CDR2 (germline): MNHEY, SVGAGI. In DNA, the CDR3 is TGTGCCAGCAGTTACTCTGTTTCGGGACAAGGTGAAAAACTGTTTTTT. This gives the protein CASSYSVSGQGEKLFF.

The CDR3 DNA sequence: TGTGCCAGCAGTTTAGAGTTGGGCCTGAACACTGAAGCTTTCTTT. Translation gives CASSLELGLNTEAFF. The J gene is TRBJ1-1, the V gene TRBV28; D remains ambiguous. The V and J ends lost 2 bases and 0 bases respectively, with 10 bases between them. The length of the CDR3 is 15 residues. The V gene's germline CDR1 is MDHEN and CDR2 SYDVKM.

The chain's CDR3 is CASSPGLAGVQSSYEQYF. CDR3 sequence (DNA): TGTGCCAGCAGCCCTGGACTAGCGGGGGTCCAAAGCTCCTACGAGCAGTACTTC. The chain has TRBV5-6 and TRBJ2-7; 13 bases match TRBD2. V dropped 4 bases and J dropped 0; count of bases not matched to a gene: 10. The CDR3 is made up of 18 amino acids. Germline V CDR1 and CDR2: SGHDT, YYEEEE.

The V and J genes are TRBV28 and TRBJ2-7; maybe TRBD2 (6 bases). The CDR3 is 12 amino acids. The ends were cut back, 8 bases at V and 3 bases at J, with 11 bases in the middle. Germline V gene data show CDR1 as MDHEN and CDR2 as SYDVKM. CDR3 sequence reads: CASGREFYEQYF. As DNA, the CDR3 is TGTGCCAGCGGACGGGAGTTCTACGAGCAGTACTTC.

The chain carries TRBV19 and TRBJ2-5; D gene uncertain. CDR3 length: 15 residues. Trimming shortened V by 6 bases and J by 5 bases, and 19 bases separated the two germline ends. The germline gives CDR1 LNHDA, CDR2 SQIVND (reference sequence). The DNA for the CDR3 is TGTGCCAGTAGACAGACCTCCCCCGGTGGGGAGACCCAGTACTTC. Its translation is CASRQTSPGGETQYF.

The chain uses TRBV5-1 and TRBJ1-1, with 9 bases fitting TRBD1. Germline V lookup: CDR1 SGHRS, CDR2 YFSETQ. The CDR3 is made up of 14 amino acids. J lost 6 bases, V lost 1 base, and 4 bases had no gene match. The DNA of the CDR3 is TGCGCCAGCAGCTTGACAGGGACAGGGCCTGAAGCTTTCTTT. It encodes CASSLTGTGPEAFF.

This chain links TRBV27 with TRBJ1-1; TRBD1 matches at 8 bases. Trimming at V came to 4 bases and at J to 8 bases, leaving 6 bases not matched to a gene. CDR1 and CDR2 (germline): MNHEY, SMNVEV (reference sequence). CDR3 length: 13 residues. CDR3 sequence reads: CASSSWTGPEAFF. The CDR3 DNA is TGTGCCAGCAGTTCCTGGACAGGGCCGGAAGCTTTCTTT.

The chain links TRBV19 to TRBJ2-7; maybe TRBD2 (5 bases). Trimming removed 8 bases from V and 4 bases from J, with 15 bases in between. Per germline, CDR1 LNHDA and CDR2 SQIVND (reference sequence). The CDR3 has 13 residues. The CDR3 DNA sequence: TGTGCCAGTTCTGTGGGAGAGGTTTACGAGCAGTACTTC. Translated, it gives CASSVGEVYEQYF.

This sequence joins TRBV6-6 and TRBJ2-2, with 7 nucleotides matching TRBD2. Germline V gives CDR1 MNHNY, CDR2 SVGAGI (reference sequence). V trimming: 0 bases; J trimming: 5 bases; junction bases outside the gene matches: 3. The CDR3 loop spans 15 amino acids. CDR3 DNA sequence: TGTGCCAGCAGTTACTCGACACTAGCGACCGGGGAGCTGTTTTTT. Encoded protein: CASSYSTLATGELFF.

The J gene is TRBJ1-2, the V gene TRBV27; perhaps TRBD1 as D (5 bases). The V end lost 0 bases, the J end lost 0 bases, and 11 bases lay between the germline ends. Looked up from germline, CDR1 is MNHEY and CDR2 is SMNVEV (reference sequence). The length of the CDR3 is 16 residues. CDR3: CASSLSSGFSNYGYTF. CDR3 DNA: TGTGCCAGCAGTTTATCATCAGGGTTTTCTAACTATGGCTACACCTTC.

J is TRBJ2-5 and V is TRBV18; D is possibly TRBD1 or TRBD2 (5 bases each). V was clipped by 1 base and J by 2 bases, with 17 bases between them. There are 17 residues in the CDR3. Germline-derived CDR1 and CDR2 are KGHSH and LQKENI. CDR3 sequence reads: CASSPRSGTGRQETQYF. CDR3 nucleotides: TGTGCCAGCTCACCACGATCGGGAACAGGACGACAAGAGACCCAGTACTTC.

The genes are TRBV4-3 and TRBJ2-1, with TRBD1 matching 10 bases. Trimming took 4 bases from V and 7 from J; bases not matched to a gene: 7. The CDR3 totals 15 residues. Germline CDR1 reads LGHNA; CDR2 reads YSLEER. This chain's CDR3 is CASSLATGGINEQFF. Written as DNA, the CDR3 is TGCGCCAGCAGCCTCGCGACAGGGGGCATAAATGAGCAGTTCTTC.